This is a list of T cell receptor beta chains from one sample in a study of CD8 T cells in Susac syndrome. MiXCR, run by TCRdb on the immunoSEQ multiplex PCR reads, gives a single entry per CDR3 protein. The sample has about 130,000 distinct CDR3 sequences; 95% are singletons. The sequencing sample was made of CD8+ T cells from PBMCs. These receptors were obtained from a human donor with Susac syndrome. Each CDR3 is given with its conserved first and last residue. D genes are given only for firm matches. Only part of the rows carry a size: once, few, many, or a class if the clone is expanded.

>TRBV4-1|once|TRBJ2-2|TRBD2
TGCGCCAGCAGCCTAAAACTAGCGGGAACCCGGGAGCTGTTTTTT
CASSLKLAGTRELFF
>TRBV4-1|once|TRBJ2-7|TRBD2
TGCGCCAGCAGCCAAGAACCCCCGGGACTAGCGGGAGACGAGCAGTACTTC
CASSQEPPGLAGDEQYF
>TRBV9|.|TRBJ1-3|.
TGTGCCAGCAGCGGGAATGGGGGACCCTCTGGAAACACCATATATTTT
CASSGNGGPSGNTIYF
>TRBV30|.|TRBJ2-1|.
TGTGCCTGGAGTCCGGCGGGAGAGCAGTTCTTC
CAWSPAGEQFF
>TRBV4-1|.|TRBJ2-1|.
TGCGCCAGCAGCCAAGACGGGGGATCCCTTAGTGAGCAGTTCTTC
CASSQDGGSLSEQFF
>TRBV6-1|.|TRBJ2-1|.
TGTGCCAGCAGTGAATGGAATGAGCAGTTCTTC
CASSEWNEQFF
>TRBV27|.|TRBJ2-3|TRBD2
TGTGCCAGCAGTTTAGGTCCTCGACTAGCGGGGCACACAGATACGCAGTATTTT
CASSLGPRLAGHTDTQYF
>TRBV4-1|.|TRBJ2-2|TRBD1
TGCGCCAGCAGCCTATTCGGGACAGCGAACACCGGGGAGCTGTTTTTT
CASSLFGTANTGELFF
>TRBV5-6|.|TRBJ2-7|.
TGTGCCAGCAGCCCCATGACCGGGCCCCACTACGAGCAGTACTTC
CASSPMTGPHYEQYF
>TRBV13|.|TRBJ2-7|.
TGTGCCAGCAGCCCACAGGTGGCGAGTACCTACGAGCAGTACTTC
CASSPQVASTYEQYF
>TRBV2|.|TRBJ2-7|.
TGTGCCAGCAGTGATCTTACAACACGACTGGGCTACGAGCAGTACTTC
CASSDLTTRLGYEQYF
>TRBV7-8|.|TRBJ2-5|.
TGTGCCAGCAGCTTGTACCCCGACGGTGGGAGGCAAGAGACCCAGTACTTC
CASSLYPDGGRQETQYF
>TRBV28|.|TRBJ2-1|TRBD1
TGTGCCACCTCGACAGGGGATGCCCACAATGAGCAGTTCTTC
CATSTGDAHNEQFF
>TRBV28|.|TRBJ1-5|.
TGTGCCAGCAGCCCGATCGTCCGCTTTTATCAGCCCCAGCATTTT
CASSPIVRFYQPQHF
>TRBV6-1|.|TRBJ2-2|.
TGTGCCACTTCGACGATGGCCGGGGAGCTGTTTTTT
CATSTMAGELFF
>TRBV4-1|.|TRBJ2-1|.
TGCGCCAGCAGCCAAGCCGGGCGGGCGACCTACAATGAGCAGTTCTTC
CASSQAGRATYNEQFF
>TRBV4-1|.|TRBJ2-1|TRBD2
TGCGCCAGCAGCCCTACTAGCGGGAACGACTACAATGAGCAGTTCTTC
CASSPTSGNDYNEQFF
>TRBV5-6|.|TRBJ2-7|TRBD1
TGTGCCAGCAGCTTAGGACAGGGCGAGCAGTACTTC
CASSLGQGEQYF
>TRBV9|.|TRBJ2-1|.
TGTGCCAGCAGCGTAGCGGGAGTAGACAATGAGCAGTTCTTC
CASSVAGVDNEQFF
>TRBV29-1|.|TRBJ2-7|.
TGCAGCGTTATAGGGAACTACGAGCAGTACTTC
CSVIGNYEQYF
>TRBV4-1|.|TRBJ2-7|.
TGCGCCAGCAGCCAACTTGGACAGTCCTACGAGCAGTACTTC
CASSQLGQSYEQYF
>TRBV5-1|.|TRBJ2-1|.
TGCGCCAGCAGCTTCCAGGTTGAGCAGTTCTTC
CASSFQVEQFF
>TRBV9|once|TRBJ2-2|TRBD1
TGTGCCAGCAGCCTCGGGACAGACGGAGGGGAGCTGTTTTTT
CASSLGTDGGELFF
>TRBV27|.|TRBJ2-2|TRBD2
TGTGCCAGCAGTCATGGACTAGCGGGAGTAACCGGGGAGCTGTTTTTT
CASSHGLAGVTGELFF
>TRBV2|.|TRBJ2-5|.
TGTGCCAGCAGTGAAGATTCTGGGCGCGGGGCCGAGTACTTC
CASSEDSGRGAEYF
>TRBV9|.|TRBJ1-1|TRBD1
TGTGCCAGCAGCGTAATGGCGCAGGGGGCGAAAGACACTGAAGCTTTCTTT
CASSVMAQGAKDTEAFF
>TRBV9|.|TRBJ2-7|TRBD1
TGTGCCAGCAGCGACCGGGACAGGGCCCACGAGCAGTACTTC
CASSDRDRAHEQYF
>TRBV4-1|.|TRBJ2-5|TRBD1
TGCGCCAGCAGAGGGGGACAGATGGAGACCCAGTACTTC
CASRGGQMETQYF
>TRBV6-5|few|TRBJ2-5|.
TGTGCCAGCATCGCGAAGGGGACCCAGTACTTC
CASIAKGTQYF
>TRBV27|once|TRBJ1-1|.
TGTGCCAGCAGTTCCGGCCAGGGCCTGGAGACTGAAGCTTTCTTT
CASSSGQGLETEAFF
>TRBV20-1|.|TRBJ2-1|.
TGCAGTGCTAGAGAGAGTGAGCAGTTCTTC
CSARESEQFF
>TRBV5-6|.|TRBJ2-1|TRBD1
TGTGCCAGCAGCTTAATGACAGGGGATAATGAGCAGTTCTTC
CASSLMTGDNEQFF
>TRBV7-6|.|TRBJ2-5|TRBD2
TGTGCCAGCAGACTTGGGGGGGGACTAGCGGTTCAAGAGACCCAGTACTTC
CASRLGGGLAVQETQYF
>TRBV19|.|TRBJ2-7|.
TGTGCCAGTAGTACGCCCGGGTTGGACGAGCAGTACTTC
CASSTPGLDEQYF
>TRBV2|.|TRBJ2-3|.
TGTGCCAGCAGCGATGTCATGGGCGGTACCTTCACAGATACGCAGTATTTT
CASSDVMGGTFTDTQYF
>TRBV12-3/TRBV12-4|.|TRBJ1-2|.
TGTGCCAGCAGTTTGTTGGGGGATGGCTACACCTTC
CASSLLGDGYTF
>TRBV27|.|TRBJ1-5|.
TGTGCCAGCAGCCCGGGCGGGATCCAGCCCCAGCATTTT
CASSPGGIQPQHF
>TRBV4-1|.|TRBJ1-1|.
TGCGCCAGCAGCCAAGGATTACAGGGATGGACTGAAGCTTTCTTT
CASSQGLQGWTEAFF
>TRBV27|.|TRBJ1-5|.
TGTGCCAGCAGTTTACTGAAGGGGAGCAATCAGCCCCAGCATTTT
CASSLLKGSNQPQHF
>TRBV4-1|.|TRBJ2-7|.
TGCGCCAGCAGCACTATCTCAGGGAGTTACGAGCAGTACTTC
CASSTISGSYEQYF
>TRBV13|.|TRBJ1-2|TRBD1
TGTGCCAGCAGCTTAGGGCTGGCGGGGCAGGGGGCGAAAGGCTACACCTTC
CASSLGLAGQGAKGYTF
>TRBV5-1|.|TRBJ1-2|.
TGCGCCAGCAGCCCCGGGCCCCAGGATAACTATGGCTACACCTTC
CASSPGPQDNYGYTF
>TRBV13|.|TRBJ2-7|TRBD1
TGTGCCAGCAGCTTTACAGGGGGCGAGCAGTACTTC
CASSFTGGEQYF
>TRBV4-2|.|TRBJ2-3|.
TGTGCCAGCAGCCAAGAAGTAAGGGTACAATTAACAGATACGCAGTATTTT
CASSQEVRVQLTDTQYF
>TRBV27|.|TRBJ1-1|.
TGTGCCAGCAGTTCAGGGCAACGCGAAGCTTTCTTT
CASSSGQREAFF
>TRBV27|.|TRBJ2-5|TRBD1
TGTGCCAGCACCTCCCTGACAGGGGGCAGGGAGACCCAGTACTTC
CASTSLTGGRETQYF
>TRBV5-1|.|TRBJ1-1|.
TGCGCCAGCAGCTTAATACAGGGTATGAACACTGAAGCTTTCTTT
CASSLIQGMNTEAFF
>TRBV20-1|.|TRBJ2-1|.
TGCAGTGCAAGACAGGTCGATGAGCAGTTCTTC
CSARQVDEQFF
>TRBV30|.|TRBJ2-2|TRBD2
TGTGCCTGGGAGCGGGAGGCCTCCACCGGGGAGCTGTTTTTT
CAWEREASTGELFF
>TRBV6-2/TRBV6-3|.|TRBJ2-1|TRBD1
TGTGCCACCTTGATCCCACCGGGACAGCTTCCTTACAATGAGCAGTTCTTC
CATLIPPGQLPYNEQFF
>TRBV20-1|.|TRBJ2-7|.
TGCAGTGCTAGAGATCGGGGGCAAAGCTCCTACGAGCAGTACTTC
CSARDRGQSSYEQYF
>TRBV30|once|TRBJ2-2|.
TGTGCCTGGAGTGTAGGGGCCGGGGAGCTGTTTTTT
CAWSVGAGELFF
>TRBV15|.|TRBJ1-1|.
TGTGCCACCAGCGGCATCTTGAACACTGAAGCTTTCTTT
CATSGILNTEAFF
>TRBV13|.|TRBJ2-4|TRBD2
TGTGCCAGCAGCATACAGACTAGCGCAATAGCCAAAAACATTCAGTACTTC
CASSIQTSAIAKNIQYF
>TRBV4-1|.|TRBJ2-1|.
TGCACCAGCAGCCGTGGGGCTGACTATATACGTTTTAGAGAGCAGTTCTTC
CTSSRGADYIRFREQFF
>TRBV4-1|.|TRBJ2-7|.
TGCGCCAGCGGCAGGGGGGGAGCCTACGAGCAGTACTTC
CASGRGGAYEQYF
>TRBV4-2|once|TRBJ2-1|.
TGTGCCAGCAGCCCGGAACAGGGTCTCTACAATGAGCAGTTCTTC
CASSPEQGLYNEQFF
>TRBV20-1|.|TRBJ1-2|.
TGCAGTGCTAGAGATGTCGGGGGATATGGCTACACCTTC
CSARDVGGYGYTF
>TRBV9|once|TRBJ1-3|.
TGTGCCAGCAGCATCCATCCGGGGGGTGGAAACACCATATATTTT
CASSIHPGGGNTIYF